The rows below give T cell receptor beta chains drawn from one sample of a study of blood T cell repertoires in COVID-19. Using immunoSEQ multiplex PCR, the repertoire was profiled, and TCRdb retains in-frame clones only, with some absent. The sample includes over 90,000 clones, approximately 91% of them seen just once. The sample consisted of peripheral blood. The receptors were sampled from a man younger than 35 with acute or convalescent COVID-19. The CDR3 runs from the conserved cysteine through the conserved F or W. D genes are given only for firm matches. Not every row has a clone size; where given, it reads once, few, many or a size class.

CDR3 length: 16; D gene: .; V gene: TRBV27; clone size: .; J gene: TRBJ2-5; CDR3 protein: CASTSEEGPAQETQYF; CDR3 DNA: TGTGCCAGCACGTCGGAGGAGGGTCCGGCCCAAGAGACCCAGTACTTC
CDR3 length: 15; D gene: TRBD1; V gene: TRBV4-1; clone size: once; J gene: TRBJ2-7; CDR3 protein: CASSLLSTGYGEQYF; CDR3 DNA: TGCGCCAGCAGCCTTCTCTCGACAGGGTACGGCGAGCAGTACTTC
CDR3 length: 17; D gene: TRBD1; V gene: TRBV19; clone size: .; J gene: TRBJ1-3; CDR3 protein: CASSTGTGTGRGNTIYF; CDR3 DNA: TGTGCCAGTAGTACCGGGACCGGGACAGGGAGAGGAAACACCATATATTTT
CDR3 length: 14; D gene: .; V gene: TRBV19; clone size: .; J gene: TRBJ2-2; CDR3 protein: CASIKGTATGELFF; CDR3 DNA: TGTGCCAGTATTAAGGGGACTGCGACCGGGGAGCTGTTTTTT
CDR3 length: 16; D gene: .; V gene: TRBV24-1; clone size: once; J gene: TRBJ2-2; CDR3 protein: CATSELGRGDGGELFF; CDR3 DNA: TGTGCCACCAGTGAATTGGGCAGGGGTGATGGCGGGGAGCTGTTTTTT
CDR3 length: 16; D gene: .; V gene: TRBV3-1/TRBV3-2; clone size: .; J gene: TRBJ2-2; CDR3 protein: CASSPGGLSNTGELFF; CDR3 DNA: TGTGCCAGCAGCCCAGGGGGACTCTCAAACACCGGGGAGCTGTTTTTT
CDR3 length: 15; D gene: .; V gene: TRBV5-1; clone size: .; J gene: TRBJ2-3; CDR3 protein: CASSLSRGITDTQYF; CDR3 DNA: TGCGCCAGCAGCTTGAGTAGGGGTATAACAGATACGCAGTATTTT
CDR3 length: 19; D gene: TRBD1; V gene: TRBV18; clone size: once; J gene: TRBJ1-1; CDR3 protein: CASSPFRGRDGSVNTEAFF; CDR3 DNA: TGTGCCAGCTCACCTTTCAGGGGGCGAGACGGGAGTGTGAACACTGAAGCTTTCTTT
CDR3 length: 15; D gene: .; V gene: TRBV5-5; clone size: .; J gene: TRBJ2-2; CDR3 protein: CASSSTLGGTGELFF; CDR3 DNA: TGTGCCAGCAGCTCCACACTGGGAGGCACCGGGGAGCTGTTTTTT
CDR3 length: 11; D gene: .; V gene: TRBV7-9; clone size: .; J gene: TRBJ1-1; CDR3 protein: CASSFEWEAFF; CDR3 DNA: TGTGCCAGCAGCTTCGAGTGGGAAGCTTTCTTT
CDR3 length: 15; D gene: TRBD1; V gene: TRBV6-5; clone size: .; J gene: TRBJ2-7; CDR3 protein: CASSRPGTARGEQYF; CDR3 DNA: TGTGCCAGCAGTCGACCCGGGACAGCGAGGGGCGAGCAGTACTTC
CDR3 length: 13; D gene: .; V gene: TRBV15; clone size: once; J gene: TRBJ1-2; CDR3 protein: CATSRDSRFGYTF; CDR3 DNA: TGTGCCACCAGCAGAGATAGCAGATTTGGCTACACCTTC
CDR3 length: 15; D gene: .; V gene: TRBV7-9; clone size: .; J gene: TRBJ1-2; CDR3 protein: CASSYSQAKGYGYTF; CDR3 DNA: TGTGCCAGCAGCTATTCACAGGCTAAAGGCTATGGCTACACCTTC
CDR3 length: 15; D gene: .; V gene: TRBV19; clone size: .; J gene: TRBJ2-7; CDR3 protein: CASTPTGSTTYEQYF; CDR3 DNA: TGTGCCAGTACCCCGACAGGATCCACTACCTACGAGCAGTACTTC
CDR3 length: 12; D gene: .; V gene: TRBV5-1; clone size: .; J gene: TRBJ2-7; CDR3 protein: CASSPRGYEQYF; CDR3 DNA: TGCGCCAGCAGCCCCCGGGGCTACGAGCAGTACTTC
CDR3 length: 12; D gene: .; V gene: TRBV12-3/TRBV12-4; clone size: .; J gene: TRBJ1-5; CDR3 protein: CASSEGNQPQHF; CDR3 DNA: TGTGCCAGTTCGGAGGGCAATCAGCCCCAGCATTTT
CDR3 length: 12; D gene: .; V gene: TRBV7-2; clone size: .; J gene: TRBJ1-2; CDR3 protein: CASSLESYGYTF; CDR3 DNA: TGTGCCAGCAGCTTAGAATCATATGGCTACACCTTC
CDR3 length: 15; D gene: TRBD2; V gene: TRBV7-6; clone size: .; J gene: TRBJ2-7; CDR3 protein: CASSLATSGKNEQYF; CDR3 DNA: TGTGCCAGCAGCTTAGCGACTAGCGGGAAAAACGAGCAGTACTTC
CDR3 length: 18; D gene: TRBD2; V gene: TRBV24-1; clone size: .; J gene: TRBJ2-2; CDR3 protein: CAVSTASGRGSNTGELFF; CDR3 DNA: TGTGCCGTATCGACGGCTAGCGGGAGGGGGTCGAACACCGGGGAGCTGTTTTTT
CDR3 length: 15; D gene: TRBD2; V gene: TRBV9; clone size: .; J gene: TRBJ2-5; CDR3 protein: CASSARLAGQETQYF; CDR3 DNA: TGTGCCAGCAGCGCCAGACTAGCGGGGCAAGAGACCCAGTACTTC
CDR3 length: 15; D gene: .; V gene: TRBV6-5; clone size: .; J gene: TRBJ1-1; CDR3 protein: CASIPLGGENTEAFF; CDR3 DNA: TGTGCCAGCATACCCCTAGGGGGAGAGAACACTGAAGCTTTCTTT
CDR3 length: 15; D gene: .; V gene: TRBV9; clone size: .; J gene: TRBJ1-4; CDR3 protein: CASSVGVGQGEKLFF; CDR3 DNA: TGTGCCAGCAGCGTAGGGGTTGGGCAGGGGGAAAAACTGTTTTTT
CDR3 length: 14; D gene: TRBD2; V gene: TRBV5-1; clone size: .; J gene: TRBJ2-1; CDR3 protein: CASSLTSGSNEQFF; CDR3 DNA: TGCGCCAGCAGCTTGACTAGCGGGAGCAATGAGCAGTTCTTC
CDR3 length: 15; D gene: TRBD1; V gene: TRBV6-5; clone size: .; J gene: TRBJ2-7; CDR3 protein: CASSSGQGVSYEQYF; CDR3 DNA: TGTGCCAGCAGCTCTGGACAGGGAGTATCCTACGAGCAGTACTTC
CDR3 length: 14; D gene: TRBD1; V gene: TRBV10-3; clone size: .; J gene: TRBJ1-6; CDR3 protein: CASRGTGDNSPLHF; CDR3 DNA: TGTGCCTCCCGCGGGACAGGGGATAATTCACCCCTCCACTTT
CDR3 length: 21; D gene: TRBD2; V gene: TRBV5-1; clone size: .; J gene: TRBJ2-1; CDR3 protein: CASSQSGLPLAGVSAYNEQFF; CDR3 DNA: TGCGCCAGCAGCCAATCGGGGCTTCCGCTAGCGGGAGTAAGCGCCTACAATGAGCAGTTCTTC
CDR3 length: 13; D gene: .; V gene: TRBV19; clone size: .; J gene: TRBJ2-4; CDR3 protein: CASKAGMGNIQYF; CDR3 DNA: TGTGCCAGTAAGGCGGGGATGGGAAACATTCAGTACTTC
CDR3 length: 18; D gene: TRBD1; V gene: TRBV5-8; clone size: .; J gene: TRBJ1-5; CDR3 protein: CASSPRQGRVYSNQPQHF; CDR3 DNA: TGTGCCAGCAGTCCCCGACAGGGACGAGTCTATAGCAATCAGCCCCAGCATTTT